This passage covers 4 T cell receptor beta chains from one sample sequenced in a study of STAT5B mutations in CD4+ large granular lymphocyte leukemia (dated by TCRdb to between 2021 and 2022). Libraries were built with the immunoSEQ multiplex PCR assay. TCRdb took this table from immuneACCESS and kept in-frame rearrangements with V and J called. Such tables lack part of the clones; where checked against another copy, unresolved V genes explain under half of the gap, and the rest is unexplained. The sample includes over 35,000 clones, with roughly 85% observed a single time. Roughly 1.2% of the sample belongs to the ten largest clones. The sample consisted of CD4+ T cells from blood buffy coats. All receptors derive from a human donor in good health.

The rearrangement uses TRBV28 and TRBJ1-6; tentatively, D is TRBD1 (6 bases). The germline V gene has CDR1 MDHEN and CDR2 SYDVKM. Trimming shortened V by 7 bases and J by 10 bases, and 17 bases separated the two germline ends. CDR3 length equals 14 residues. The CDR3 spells CASIEQGTGSPLHF. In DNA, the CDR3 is TGTGCCAGCATCGAACAGGGCACGGGGTCACCCCTCCACTTT. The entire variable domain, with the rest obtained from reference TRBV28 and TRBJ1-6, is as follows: DVKVTQSSRYLVKRTGEKVFLECVQDMDHENMFWYRQDPGLGLRLIYFSYDVKMKEKGDIPEGYSVSREKKERFSLILESASTNQTSMYLCASIEQGTGSPLHFGNGTRLTVT.

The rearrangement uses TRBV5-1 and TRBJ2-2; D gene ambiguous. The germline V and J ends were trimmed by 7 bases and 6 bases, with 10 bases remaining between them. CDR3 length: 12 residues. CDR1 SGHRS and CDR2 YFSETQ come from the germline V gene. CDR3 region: CASLSGSGELFF. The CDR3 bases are TGCGCCAGCCTAAGTGGTTCCGGGGAGCTGTTTTTT.

Here the CDR3 DNA reads TGTGCCAGCAGTGAAGATAGACAGAGTAGCACAGATACGCAGTATTTT. Translating it yields CASSEDRQSSTDTQYF. This chain connects TRBV6-1 to TRBJ2-3, with D possibly TRBD1 on 5 matching bases. CDR1 is MNHNS and CDR2 is SASEGT in the germline V gene. CDR3 length: 16 residues. The V end lost 1 base, the J end lost 0 bases, and 11 bases lay between the germline ends.

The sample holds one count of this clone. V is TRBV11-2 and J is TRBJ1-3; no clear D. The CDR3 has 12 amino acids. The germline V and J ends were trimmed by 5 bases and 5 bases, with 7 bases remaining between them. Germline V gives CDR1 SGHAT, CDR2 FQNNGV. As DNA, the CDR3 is TGTGCCAGCAGCGAGACCAGAAACACCATATATTTT. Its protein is CASSETRNTIYF.